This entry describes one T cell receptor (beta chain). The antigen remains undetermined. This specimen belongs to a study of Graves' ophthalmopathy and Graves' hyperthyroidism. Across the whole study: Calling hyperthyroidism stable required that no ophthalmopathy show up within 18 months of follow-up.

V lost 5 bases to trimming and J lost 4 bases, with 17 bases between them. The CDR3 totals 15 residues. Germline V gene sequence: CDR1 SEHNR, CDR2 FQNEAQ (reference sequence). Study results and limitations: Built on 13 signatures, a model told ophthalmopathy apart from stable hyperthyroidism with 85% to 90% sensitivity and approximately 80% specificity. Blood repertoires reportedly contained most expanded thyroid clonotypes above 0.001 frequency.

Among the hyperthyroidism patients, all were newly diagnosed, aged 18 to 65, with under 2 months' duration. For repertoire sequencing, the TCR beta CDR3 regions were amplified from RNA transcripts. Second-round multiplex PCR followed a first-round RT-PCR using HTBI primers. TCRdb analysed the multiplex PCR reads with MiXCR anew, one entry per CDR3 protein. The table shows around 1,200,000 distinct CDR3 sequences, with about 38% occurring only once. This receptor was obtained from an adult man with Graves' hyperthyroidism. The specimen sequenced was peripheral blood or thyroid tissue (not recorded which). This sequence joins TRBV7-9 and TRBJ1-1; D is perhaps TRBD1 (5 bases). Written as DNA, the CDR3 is TGTGCCAGCAGCCCTCCGGGGGGAGGAAGCACTGAAGCTTTCTTT. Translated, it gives CASSPPGGGSTEAFF.